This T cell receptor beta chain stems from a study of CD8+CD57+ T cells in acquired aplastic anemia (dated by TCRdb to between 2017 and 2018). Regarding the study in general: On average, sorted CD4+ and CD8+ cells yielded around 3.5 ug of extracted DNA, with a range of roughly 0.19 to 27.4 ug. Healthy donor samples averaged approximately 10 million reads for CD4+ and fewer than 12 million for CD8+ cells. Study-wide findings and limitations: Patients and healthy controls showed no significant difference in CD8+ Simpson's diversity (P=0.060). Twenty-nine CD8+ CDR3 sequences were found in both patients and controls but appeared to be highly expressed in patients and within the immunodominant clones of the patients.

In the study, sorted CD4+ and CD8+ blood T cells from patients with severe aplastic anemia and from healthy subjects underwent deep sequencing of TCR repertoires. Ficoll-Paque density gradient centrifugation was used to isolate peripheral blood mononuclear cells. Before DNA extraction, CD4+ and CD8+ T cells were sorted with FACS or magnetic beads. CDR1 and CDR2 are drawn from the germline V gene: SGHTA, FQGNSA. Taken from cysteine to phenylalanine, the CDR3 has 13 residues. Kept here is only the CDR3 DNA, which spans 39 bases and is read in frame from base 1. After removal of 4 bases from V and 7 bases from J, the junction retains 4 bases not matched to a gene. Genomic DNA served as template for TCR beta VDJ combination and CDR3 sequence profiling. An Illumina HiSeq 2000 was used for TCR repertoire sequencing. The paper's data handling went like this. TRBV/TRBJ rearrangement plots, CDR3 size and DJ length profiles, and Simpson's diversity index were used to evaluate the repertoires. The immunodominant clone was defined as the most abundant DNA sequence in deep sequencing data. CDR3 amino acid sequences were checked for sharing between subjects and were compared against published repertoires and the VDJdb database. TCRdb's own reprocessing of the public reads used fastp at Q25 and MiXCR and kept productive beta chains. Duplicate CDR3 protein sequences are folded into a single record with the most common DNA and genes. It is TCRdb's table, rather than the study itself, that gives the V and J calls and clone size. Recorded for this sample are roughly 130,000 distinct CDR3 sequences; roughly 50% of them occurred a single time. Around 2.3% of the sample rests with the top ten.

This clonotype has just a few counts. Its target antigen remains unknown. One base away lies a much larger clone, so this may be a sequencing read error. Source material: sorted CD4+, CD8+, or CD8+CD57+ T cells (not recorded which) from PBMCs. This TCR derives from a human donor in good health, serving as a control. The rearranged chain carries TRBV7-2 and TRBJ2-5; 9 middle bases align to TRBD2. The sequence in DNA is TGTGCCAGCAGCTCGAGACTAGCGGCGACCCAGTACTTC. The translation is CASSSRLAATQYF. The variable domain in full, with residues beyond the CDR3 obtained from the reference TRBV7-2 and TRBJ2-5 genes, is GAGVSQSPSNKVTEKGKDVELRCDPISGHTALYWYRQSLGQGLEFLIYFQGNSAPDKSGLPSDRFSAERTGGSVSTLTIQRTQQEDSAVYLCASSSRLAATQYFGPGTRLLVL.